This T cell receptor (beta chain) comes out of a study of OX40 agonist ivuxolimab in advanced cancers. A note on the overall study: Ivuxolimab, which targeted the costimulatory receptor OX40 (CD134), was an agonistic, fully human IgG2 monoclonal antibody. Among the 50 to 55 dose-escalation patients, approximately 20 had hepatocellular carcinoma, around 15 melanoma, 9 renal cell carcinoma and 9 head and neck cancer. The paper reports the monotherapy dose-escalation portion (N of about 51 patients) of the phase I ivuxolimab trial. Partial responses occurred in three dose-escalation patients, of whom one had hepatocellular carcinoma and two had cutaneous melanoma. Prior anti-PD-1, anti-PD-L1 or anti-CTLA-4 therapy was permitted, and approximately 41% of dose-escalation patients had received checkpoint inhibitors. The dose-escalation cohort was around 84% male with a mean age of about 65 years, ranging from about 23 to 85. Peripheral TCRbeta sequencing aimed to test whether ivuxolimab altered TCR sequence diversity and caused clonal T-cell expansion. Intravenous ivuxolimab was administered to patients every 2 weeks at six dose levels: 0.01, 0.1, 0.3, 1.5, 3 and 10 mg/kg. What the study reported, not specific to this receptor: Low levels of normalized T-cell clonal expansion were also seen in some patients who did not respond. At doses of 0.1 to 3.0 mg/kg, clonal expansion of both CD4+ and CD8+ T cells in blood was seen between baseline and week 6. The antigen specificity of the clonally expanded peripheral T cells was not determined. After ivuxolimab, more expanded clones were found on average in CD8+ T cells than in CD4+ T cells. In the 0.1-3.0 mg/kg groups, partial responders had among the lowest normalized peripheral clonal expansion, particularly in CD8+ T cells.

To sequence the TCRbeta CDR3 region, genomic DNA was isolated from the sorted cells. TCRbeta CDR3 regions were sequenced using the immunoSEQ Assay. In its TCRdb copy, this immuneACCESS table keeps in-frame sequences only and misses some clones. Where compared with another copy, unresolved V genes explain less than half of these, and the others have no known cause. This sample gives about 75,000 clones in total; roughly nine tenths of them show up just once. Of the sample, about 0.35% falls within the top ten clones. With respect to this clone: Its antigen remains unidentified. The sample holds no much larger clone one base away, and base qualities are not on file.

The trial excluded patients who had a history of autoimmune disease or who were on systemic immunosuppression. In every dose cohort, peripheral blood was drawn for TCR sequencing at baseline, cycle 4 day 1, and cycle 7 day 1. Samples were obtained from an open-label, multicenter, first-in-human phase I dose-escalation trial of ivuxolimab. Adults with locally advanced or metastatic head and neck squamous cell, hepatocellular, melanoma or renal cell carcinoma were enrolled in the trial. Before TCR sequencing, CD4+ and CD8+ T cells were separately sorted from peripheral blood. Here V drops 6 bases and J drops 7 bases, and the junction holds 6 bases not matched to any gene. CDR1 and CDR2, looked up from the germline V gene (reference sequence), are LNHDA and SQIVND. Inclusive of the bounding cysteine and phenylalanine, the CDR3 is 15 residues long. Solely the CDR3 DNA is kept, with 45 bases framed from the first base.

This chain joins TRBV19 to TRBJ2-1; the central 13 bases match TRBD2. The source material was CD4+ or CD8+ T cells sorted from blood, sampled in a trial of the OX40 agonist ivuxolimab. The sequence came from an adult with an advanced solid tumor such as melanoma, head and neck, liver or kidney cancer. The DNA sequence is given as TGTGCCAGTAGCGTGACTAGCGGGAGGATGAATGAGCAGTTCTTC. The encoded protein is CASSVTSGRMNEQFF.